This T cell receptor beta chain was obtained from a study of T cell changes during pregnancy in multiple sclerosis. Assay used: immunoSEQ multiplex PCR; TCRdb lists only in-frame clones, some missing. Among 100,000 or so clones listed, 91% were seen once. Trimming at V came to 1 base and at J to 8 bases, leaving 11 bases not matched to a gene. From germline, CDR1 is SGHDT and CDR2 YYEEEE. This CDR3 has 17 residues. The chain combines TRBV5-6 with TRBJ2-2; 10 bases match TRBD2. Sequenced here: peripheral blood, sampled in the second trimester of pregnancy. The TCR was taken from a female donor with multiple sclerosis, enrolled in a pregnancy study. CDR3 nucleotides: TGTGCCAGCAGCTTGATCGGGGCTAGCGGGAGTACGGGGGAGCTGTTTTTT. Translation: CASSLIGASGSTGELFF.